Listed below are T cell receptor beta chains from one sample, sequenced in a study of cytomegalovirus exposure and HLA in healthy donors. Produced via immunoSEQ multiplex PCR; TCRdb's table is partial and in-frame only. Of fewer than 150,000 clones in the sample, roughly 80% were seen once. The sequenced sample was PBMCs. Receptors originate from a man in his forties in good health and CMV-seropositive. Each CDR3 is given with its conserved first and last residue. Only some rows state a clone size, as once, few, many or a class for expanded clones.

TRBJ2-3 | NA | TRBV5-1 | CASRGLYTDTQYF
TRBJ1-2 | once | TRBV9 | CASSVQTGNYGYTF
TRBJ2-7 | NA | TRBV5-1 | CASSPTSGSLGEQYF
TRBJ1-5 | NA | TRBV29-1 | CSVEEGTGGSNQPQHF
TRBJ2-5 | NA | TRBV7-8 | CASSQDRGETQYF
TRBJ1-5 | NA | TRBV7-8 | CASSLAFRGGNQPQHF
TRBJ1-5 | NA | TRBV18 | CASSGGGEQPQHF
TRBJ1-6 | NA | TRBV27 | CASSRGSGLHF
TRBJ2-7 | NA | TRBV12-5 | CASGASGGHEQYF
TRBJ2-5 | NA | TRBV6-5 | CASSSPGETQYF
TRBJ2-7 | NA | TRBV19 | CASRTRQGSAYEQYF
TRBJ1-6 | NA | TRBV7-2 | CASSANRVPPLHF
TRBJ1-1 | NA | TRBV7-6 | CASSLVGTGSLPNSNTEAFF
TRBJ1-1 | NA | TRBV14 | CASSRRQGLEAFF
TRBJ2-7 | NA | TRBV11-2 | CASSQIRSSYEQYF
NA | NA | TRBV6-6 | CASSYSGTSATYEQYF
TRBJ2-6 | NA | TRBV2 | CASRAGAGANVLTF
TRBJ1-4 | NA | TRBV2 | CASSTVGGEKLFF
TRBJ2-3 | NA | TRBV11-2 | CASSLARDGGDTQYF